A single sample is the source of the 26 T cell receptor beta chains below, sequenced in a study of blood T cell repertoires in COVID-19. The data were produced by immunoSEQ multiplex PCR, yet TCRdb's version contains in-frame clones alone and is incomplete. The table records about 67,000 clones, about 90% of them present only once. Sequences were obtained from peripheral blood. The receptors here all came from a man aged 50-60 years with active COVID-19.

The gene calls are TRBV4-1 and TRBJ2-7; TRBD2 might be the D (5 bases). The CDR3 is 15 amino acids. The V end lost 0 bases, the J end lost 1 base, and 10 bases lay between the germline ends. The germline V gene encodes CDR1 MGHRA and CDR2 YSYEKL. CDR3 protein: CASSQENSVSYEQYF. The DNA of the CDR3 is TGCGCCAGCAGCCAAGAGAATAGCGTTTCCTACGAGCAGTACTTC.

The chain links TRBV18 to TRBJ2-5; tentative D call: TRBD2 (5 bases). CDR1 KGHSH and CDR2 LQKENI come from the germline V gene. V was clipped by 5 bases and J by 2 bases, with 12 bases between them. The CDR3 spans 14 residues. The CDR3 DNA follows: TGTGCCAGCTCAATCAATAGCGCACAAGAGACCCAGTACTTC. Its protein product is CASSINSAQETQYF.

This rearrangement joins TRBV7-9 to TRBJ2-2; D is possibly TRBD2 (5 bases). The CDR3 has 17 residues. Trimming took 5 bases from V and 3 from J, leaving 19 bases between them. Germline CDR1 and CDR2: SEHNR and FQNEAQ (reference sequence). The CDR3 nucleotides are TGTGCCAGCAGCACCCTAGCAGGCCCGGTGGACACCGGGGAGCTGTTTTTT. Its translation is CASSTLAGPVDTGELFF. The entire variable domain, with the rest obtained from reference TRBV7-9 and TRBJ2-2, is as follows: DTGVSQNPRHKITKRGQNVTFRCDPISEHNRLYWYRQTLGQGPEFLTYFQNEAQLEKSRLLSDRFSAERPKGSFSTLEIQRTEQGDSAMYLCASSTLAGPVDTGELFFGEGSRLTVL.

V usage is TRBV11-3 and J usage is TRBJ2-7, with D possibly matching TRBD1 (5 bases). Trimming cost V 3 bases and J 2 bases, with 8 bases left between them. This CDR3 comprises 13 residues. The germline V gene encodes CDR1 SGHNT and CDR2 YENEEA. CDR3 residues: CASSFGHTYEQYF. CDR3 sequence (DNA): TGTGCCAGCAGCTTTGGACATACCTACGAGCAGTACTTC.

The rearrangement uses TRBV28 and TRBJ1-5, with 7 positions matching TRBD1. The germline V gene encodes CDR1 MDHEN and CDR2 SYDVKM. The CDR3 has 15 residues. V shed 7 bases, J shed 4 bases, and the junction held 10 bases outside the gene matches. CDR3 bases: TGTGCCAGCACGCGCGGGACAGCGATTAATCAGCCCCAGCATTTT. Protein sequence: CASTRGTAINQPQHF.

The gene calls are TRBV18 and TRBJ2-1; 8 bases fit TRBD2. CDR3 length equals 16 residues. In germline, CDR1 is KGHSH, CDR2 LQKENI. Trimming cost V 1 base and J 4 bases; bases outside gene matches: 6. The CDR3 here is CASSPRVSGAYNEQFF. In DNA, the CDR3 is TGTGCCAGCTCACCACGTGTTAGCGGGGCTTACAATGAGCAGTTCTTC.

The chain links TRBV19 to TRBJ2-5; 7 bases agree with TRBD2. Germline CDR1 LNHDA, CDR2 SQIVND (reference sequence). The V gene end was trimmed by 3 bases and the J gene end by 7 bases; junction bases not matched to a gene: 5. CDR3 size: 13 residues. The CDR3 DNA reads TGTGCCAGTAGTATGCGGGAGAGAGGGACCCAGTACTTC. It codes for CASSMRERGTQYF.

The genes are TRBV6-2 or TRBV6-3 and TRBJ2-7, with TRBD2 identical over 7 bases. The germline V gene has CDR1 MNHEY and CDR2 SVGEGT. The V and J ends lost 6 bases and 6 bases, in that order; junction bases with no gene match: 8. The CDR3 runs to 13 residues. The CDR3 loop reads CASSLPWGGEQYF. CDR3 nucleotide sequence: TGTGCCAGCAGCCTCCCGTGGGGGGGCGAGCAGTACTTC.

The chain employs TRBV5-1 and TRBJ2-7; TRBD2 aligns across 7 bases. The V gene's germline CDR1 is SGHRS and CDR2 YFSETQ. The V segment lost 0 bases and the J segment 6 bases; nucleotides outside the gene matches: 6. The CDR3 length is 14 residues. The CDR3, as DNA: TGCGCCAGCAGCTTGGTTGCGGGAGTAGGCGAGCAGTACTTC. It encodes CASSLVAGVGEQYF.

V is TRBV7-2 and J is TRBJ1-1; TRBD1 agrees at 8 bases. The CDR3 length is 15 residues. The V and J ends lost 5 bases and 7 bases, in that order; junction bases with no gene match: 12. Germline V CDR1 and CDR2: SGHTA, FQGNSA. Here the CDR3 reads CASSRQAGGRNEAFF. CDR3 DNA sequence: TGTGCCAGCAGCCGCCAGGCAGGGGGCAGGAATGAAGCTTTCTTT. The variable domain in full, with the rest retrieved from reference TRBV7-2 and TRBJ1-1, is GAGVSQSPSNKVTEKGKDVELRCDPISGHTALYWYRQSLGQGLEFLIYFQGNSAPDKSGLPSDRFSAERTGGSVSTLTIQRTQQEDSAVYLCASSRQAGGRNEAFFGQGTRLTVV.

J is TRBJ2-7 and V is TRBV7-9; 7 bases agree with TRBD1. This CDR3 is 18 amino acids long. Germline V gene lookup returns CDR1 SEHNR and CDR2 FQNEAQ (reference sequence). V shed 4 bases and J 1 base; nucleotides not matched to a gene: 16. This CDR3 is CASSSIKYSDRRSYEQYF. DNA of the CDR3: TGTGCCAGCAGCTCAATAAAATATTCGGACAGGAGATCCTACGAGCAGTACTTC.

The rearrangement joins TRBV29-1 to TRBJ2-7; 12 positions match TRBD1. The CDR3 runs 13 residues. Unmatched junction bases numbered 5, after V lost 6 bases and J lost 5 bases. The germline gives CDR1 SQVTM, CDR2 ANQGSEA. CDR3 sequence (DNA): TGCAGCGTAACCGGGACAGGGGGCGACGAGCAGTACTTC. It codes for CSVTGTGGDEQYF.

The chain employs TRBV27 and TRBJ2-1, with 8 positions matching TRBD2. Germline CDR1 and CDR2: MNHEY and SMNVEV (reference sequence). V trimming: 7 bases; J trimming: 2 bases; junction bases outside the gene matches: 7. The CDR3 runs 15 residues. In DNA, the CDR3 is TGTGCCAGCAAGGACGCGGGAGGCGCCTACAATGAGCAGTTCTTC. It encodes CASKDAGGAYNEQFF.

Notes on this clone: Its ends do not fully match the called genes, so a read error is possible. The chain is built from TRBV11-3 and TRBJ2-3, with TRBD1 identical over 7 bases. The germline V gene encodes CDR1 SGHNT and CDR2 YENEEA. The CDR3 runs to 14 residues. The CDR3 spells CASSEGQRTDTQYF. As DNA, the CDR3 is TGTGCCAGCTCCGAGGGACAGCGCACTGATACGCAGTATTTT. Variable domain in full (rest from reference TRBV11-3 and TRBJ2-3): EAGVVQSPRYKIIEKKQPVAFWCNPISGHNTLYWYLQNLGQGPELLIRYENEEAVDDSQLPKDRFSAERLKGVDSTLKIQPAELGDSAVYLCASSEGQRTDTQYFGPGTRLTVL.

The chain joins TRBV7-2 to TRBJ2-3; 8 bases line up with TRBD2. Per germline, CDR1 SGHTA and CDR2 FQGNSA. CDR3 length: 14 residues. The V segment lost 5 bases and the J segment 3 bases; nucleotides outside the gene matches: 4. The DNA of the CDR3 is TGTGCCAGCAGCCCCCGACTAGCGACAGATACGCAGTATTTT. Translated, it gives CASSPRLATDTQYF.

DNA for the CDR3: TGTGCCAGCAGCTTAAGATCAGTCCAAGAGACCCAGTACTTC. Residues: CASSLRSVQETQYF. V usage is TRBV13 and J usage is TRBJ2-5; no clear D. V was cut by 2 bases and J by 1 base, with 8 bases left in between. The CDR3 runs 14 residues. Germline loops: CDR1 PRHDT, CDR2 FYEKMQ (reference sequence).

The chain is built from TRBV12-3 or TRBV12-4 and TRBJ2-7, with 9 bases identical to TRBD1. The trim removed 6 bases at V and 3 bases at J, leaving 3 bases unmatched. The CDR3 spans 13 residues. The CDR3 sequence is CASRGQGGYEQYF. As DNA, the CDR3 is TGTGCCAGCAGGGGACAGGGTGGCTACGAGCAGTACTTC.

This rearrangement joins TRBV20-1 to TRBJ2-1, with 13 bases that match TRBD2. This CDR3 region has 14 residues. V shed 3 bases, J shed 13 bases, and the junction held 9 bases outside the gene matches. The germline V gene encodes CDR1 DFQATT and CDR2 SNEGSKA (reference sequence). The CDR3 nucleotides read TGCAGTGCTAGTCTGACTAGCGGGGGGTCGAATCAGTTCTTC. Amino acid sequence: CSASLTSGGSNQFF.

The chain joins TRBV6-2 or TRBV6-3 to TRBJ1-5; no clear D. Trimming removed 4 bases from V and 7 bases from J, with 14 bases in between. CDR1 MNHEY and CDR2 SVGEGT come from the germline V gene. The CDR3 runs 14 residues. The CDR3, as DNA: TGTGCCAGCAGTTCTCAGGCCCCCACCCAGCCCCAGCATTTT. Protein product: CASSSQAPTQPQHF.

This clone was detected a few times. The junction departs from germline at one end; a sequencing error may be responsible. The chain employs TRBV7-7 and TRBJ2-1, with D uncertain. The CDR3 is made up of 15 amino acids. In germline, CDR1 is SSHAT, CDR2 FNYEAQ (reference sequence). The CDR3 nucleotides are TGTGCTAGCAGTCCGTCGTTGAGCTCCTACAATGAGCAGTTCTTC. Translated, it gives CASSPSLSSYNEQFF.

This chain connects TRBV7-9 to TRBJ2-7; no clear D. Germline values: CDR1 SEHNR, CDR2 FQNEAQ (reference sequence). The CDR3 consists of 11 residues. Trimming removed 5 bases from V and 3 bases from J, with 5 bases in between. CDR3 DNA sequence: TGTGCCAGCAGCCCGAGCTACGAGCAGTACTTC. Protein product: CASSPSYEQYF.

This clone has only one observation. The rearrangement joins TRBV5-1 to TRBJ2-4, with D possibly matching TRBD2 (5 bases). The CDR3 spans 15 residues. The germline CDR1 and CDR2 sequences are SGHRS and YFSETQ. V was pared by 8 bases and J by 4 bases, with 19 bases between. DNA of the CDR3: TGCGCCAGTAATACTGTGGGTGGGGAGAAAAACATTCAGTACTTC. This sequence encodes CASNTVGGEKNIQYF.

The chain combines TRBV6-5 with TRBJ2-1; D possibly corresponds to TRBD2 (5 bases). Per the germline V gene, CDR1 is MNHEY and CDR2 is SVGAGI. The CDR3 length is 13 residues. Trimming cost V 6 bases and J 6 bases, with 12 bases left between them. The CDR3 protein is CASSRGFSNEQFF. As DNA, the CDR3 is TGTGCCAGCAGCCGGGGATTTAGCAATGAGCAGTTCTTC.

The rearrangement uses TRBV5-1 and TRBJ2-6, with TRBD1 matching over 9 bases. The CDR3 has 16 amino acids. The ends lost 6 bases at V and 0 bases at J; junction bases unmatched: 4. Per germline, CDR1 SGHRS and CDR2 YFSETQ. The CDR3 DNA reads as TGCGCCAGCACGGACAGGGGTTCCTCTGGGGCCAACGTCCTGACTTTC. The encoded protein is CASTDRGSSGANVLTF.

V usage is TRBV5-1 and J usage is TRBJ1-1; TRBD1 matches 7 bases. The germline gives CDR1 SGHRS, CDR2 YFSETQ. The CDR3 loop spans 14 amino acids. Germline trimming cut 0 bases from V and 2 bases from J; bases unmatched to any gene: 1. For the CDR3, the DNA is TGCGCCAGCAGCTTGGTAGGGGGCAACACTGAAGCTTTCTTT. Translated: CASSLVGGNTEAFF.

The V call is TRBV29-1, the J call TRBJ2-3, with 10 bases identical to TRBD1. V was pared by 3 bases and J by 7 bases, with 10 bases of the junction left unmatched. Germline CDR1 reads SQVTM; CDR2 reads ANQGSEA. This CDR3 has 15 residues. This CDR3 reads CSVDNLGTGANTQYF. The CDR3, as DNA: TGCAGCGTTGATAACCTCGGGACAGGGGCCAATACGCAGTATTTT.